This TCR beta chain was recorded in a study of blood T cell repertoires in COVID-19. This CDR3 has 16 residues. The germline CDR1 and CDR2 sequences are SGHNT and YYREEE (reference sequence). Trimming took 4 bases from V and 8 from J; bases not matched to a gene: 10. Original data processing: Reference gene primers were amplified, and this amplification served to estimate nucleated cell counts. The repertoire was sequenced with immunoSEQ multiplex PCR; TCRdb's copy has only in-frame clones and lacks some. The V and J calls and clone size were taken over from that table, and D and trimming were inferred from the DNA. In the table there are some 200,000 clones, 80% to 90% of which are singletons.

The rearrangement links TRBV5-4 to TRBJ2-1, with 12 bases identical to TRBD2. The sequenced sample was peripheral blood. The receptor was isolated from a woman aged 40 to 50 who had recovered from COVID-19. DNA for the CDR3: TGTGCCAGCAGCCCTAGCGGGGGGGCTCCGTTATATGAGCAGTTCTTC. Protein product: CASSPSGGAPLYEQFF.